What follows are 24 T cell receptor beta chains derived from one specimen sequenced in a study of cytomegalovirus exposure and HLA in healthy donors. The study ran its PCR with 60 Vbeta and 13 Jbeta primers. The repertoire was sequenced with immunoSEQ multiplex PCR; TCRdb's copy has only in-frame clones and lacks some. The table includes about 150,000 clones, about four fifths detected once. The source material was PBMCs. These receptors were taken from a male donor in good health and CMV-seronegative.

This chain joins TRBV4-2 and TRBJ2-6, with D perhaps TRBD2 (7 bases). This CDR3 spans 16 amino acids. Germline V gene sequence: CDR1 LGHNA, CDR2 YNFKEQ. The germline V and J ends were trimmed by 0 bases and 2 bases, with 8 bases remaining between them. CDR3 sequence (DNA): TGTGCCAGCAGCCAAGAAGGGGGGGCTGGGGCCAACGTCCTGACTTTC. This sequence encodes CASSQEGGAGANVLTF.

The V call is TRBV28, the J call TRBJ1-3; TRBD1 matches 7 bases. This CDR3 comprises 21 residues. V lost 5 bases and J lost 1; bases outside the gene matches: 23. Germline CDR1 and CDR2: MDHEN and SYDVKM. CDR3 amino acids: CASSTTWGQGDNRGSGNTIYF. The CDR3 coding sequence is TGTGCCAGCAGTACCACCTGGGGCCAGGGGGATAATAGAGGATCTGGAAACACCATATATTTT.

The chain employs TRBV7-9 and TRBJ2-2; 13 bases line up with TRBD2. The CDR3 sequence is 15 residues long. V shed 5 bases, J shed 9 bases, and the junction held 6 bases outside the gene matches. Germline V gene sequence: CDR1 SEHNR, CDR2 FQNEAQ (reference sequence). As DNA, the CDR3 is TGTGCCAGCAGCCTAGGACTAGCGGGGGACCGGGAGCTGTTTTTT. Its protein is CASSLGLAGDRELFF.

The J gene is TRBJ2-5, the V gene TRBV6-1; D uncertain. CDR1 and CDR2 from the germline V gene are MNHNS and SASEGT. V lost 5 bases and J 2 bases, leaving 6 bases between the germline ends. This CDR3 is 12 amino acids long. The CDR3 loop reads CASSPVQETQYF. CDR3 DNA sequence: TGTGCCAGCAGTCCCGTTCAAGAGACCCAGTACTTC.

The chain combines TRBV30 with TRBJ1-1, with D possibly matching TRBD1 (5 bases). The CDR3 is 13 residues long. Trimming took off 3 bases at V and 0 bases at J, with 8 bases between the two ends. CDR1 is GTSNPN and CDR2 is SVGIG in the germline V gene (reference sequence). CDR3 sequence reads: CAWRGLVNTEAFF. In nucleotides, the CDR3 is TGTGCCTGGAGGGGACTTGTGAACACTGAAGCTTTCTTT.

The chain is built from TRBV28 and TRBJ2-7; TRBD2 matches 13 bases. V shed 9 bases and J 5 bases; nucleotides not matched to a gene: 7. In germline, CDR1 is MDHEN, CDR2 SYDVKM. CDR3 length: 14 amino acids. CDR3 in DNA: TGTGCCAGTCTACTAGCGGGAGGGCCCGACGAGCAGTACTTC. Translating it yields CASLLAGGPDEQYF.

This chain uses TRBV5-6 with TRBJ2-1, with a tentative D call TRBD1 (6 bases). The CDR3 extends over 15 amino acids. CDR1 SGHDT and CDR2 YYEEEE come from the germline V gene. Trimming took 2 bases from V and 7 from J, leaving 16 bases between them. CDR3 sequence: CASSFVQGGRNEQFF. As DNA, the CDR3 is TGTGCCAGCAGCTTTGTACAGGGTGGTCGGAATGAGCAGTTCTTC. Complete variable domain (other parts from reference TRBV5-6 and TRBJ2-1): DAGVTQSPTHLIKTRGQQVTLRCSPKSGHDTVSWYQQALGQGPQFIFQYYEEEERQRGNFPDRFSGHQFPNYSSELNVNALLLGDSALYLCASSFVQGGRNEQFFGPGTRLTVL.

The rearrangement uses TRBV19 and TRBJ2-7; 11 bases are a match to TRBD1. Germline CDR1 is LNHDA and CDR2 is SQIVND (reference sequence). J was trimmed by 2 bases and V by 2 bases; bases with no gene match: 8. The CDR3 is made up of 17 amino acids. In DNA form, the CDR3 reads TGTGCCAGTAGTATAAATTCTGCGGGACAGGGGGCCTACGAGCAGTACTTC. It translates to CASSINSAGQGAYEQYF. Filled out from reference TRBV19 and TRBJ2-7, the complete variable domain reads DGGITQSPKYLFRKEGQNVTLSCEQNLNHDAMYWYRQDPGQGLRLIYYSQIVNDFQKGDIAEGYSVSREKKESFPLTVTSAQKNPTAFYLCASSINSAGQGAYEQYFGPGTRLTVT.

This sequence joins TRBV4-3 and TRBJ2-4; tentative D call: TRBD1 (7 bases). Germline V gene lookup returns CDR1 LGHNA and CDR2 YSLEER. There are 16 residues in the CDR3. V lost 0 bases to trimming and J lost 6 bases, with 15 bases between them. Here the CDR3 reads CASSQDPGAGGNIQYF. The CDR3 DNA is TGCGCCAGCAGCCAAGATCCGGGGGCAGGGGGAAACATTCAGTACTTC.

This clone was seen just once. This chain uses TRBV5-6 with TRBJ2-3, with 7 nucleotides matching TRBD1. J was trimmed by 2 bases and V by 1 base; bases with no gene match: 7. Germline CDR1 is SGHDT and CDR2 is YYEEEE. The CDR3 is 16 residues long. CDR3 amino acids: CASSLPGTEDTDTQYF. The DNA for the CDR3 is TGTGCCAGCAGCTTGCCGGGGACAGAAGACACAGATACGCAGTATTTT.

CDR3 sequence (DNA): TGTGCCAGCAGCGTACAGGGCGGTGAGCAGTTCTTC. The encoded protein is CASSVQGGEQFF. This chain links TRBV9 with TRBJ2-1; possible D gene TRBD1, 5 bases. Deletions cut 1 base from V and 9 bases from J, with 8 bases between. The CDR3 totals 12 residues. Per the germline V gene, CDR1 is SGDLS and CDR2 is YYNGEE. The variable domain in full, with the rest retrieved from reference TRBV9 and TRBJ2-1, is DSGVTQTPKHLITATGQRVTLRCSPRSGDLSVYWYQQSLDQGLQFLIQYYNGEERAKGNILERFSAQQFPDLHSELNLSSLELGDSALYFCASSVQGGEQFFGPGTRLTVL.

The chain employs TRBV5-1 and TRBJ1-1, with 10 bases fitting TRBD1. The CDR3 covers 16 residues. Trimming at V came to 4 bases and at J to 0 bases, leaving 6 bases not matched to a gene. From germline, CDR1 is SGHRS and CDR2 YFSETQ. CDR3 in amino acids: CASSVDRGTLNTEAFF. The CDR3 DNA reads TGCGCCAGCAGCGTGGACAGGGGGACCCTGAACACTGAAGCTTTCTTT.

The chain carries TRBV4-1 and TRBJ2-2; 9 bases map to TRBD1. The CDR3 loop spans 15 amino acids. V gave up 2 bases and J gave up 4 bases; unmatched junction bases: 2. The V gene's germline CDR1 is MGHRA and CDR2 YSYEKL. The CDR3 sequence is CASSQPTGGTGELFF. The CDR3 coding sequence is TGCGCCAGCAGCCAACCGACAGGGGGCACCGGGGAGCTGTTTTTT.

This clone has a handful of counts. The CDR3 DNA is TGTGCCAGCAGCGTAGGGGACAGAATTAATGAAGCTTTCTTT. Protein product: CASSVGDRINEAFF. The J gene is TRBJ1-1, the V gene TRBV9; 7 nucleotides match TRBD1. From germline, CDR1 is SGDLS and CDR2 YYNGEE. This CDR3 region has 14 residues. V gave up 0 bases and J gave up 7 bases; unmatched junction bases: 6.

This chain uses TRBV18 with TRBJ2-7, with 7 bases matching TRBD1. After removal of 1 base from V and 4 bases from J, the junction contained 4 bases not matched to a gene. Germline V CDR1 and CDR2: KGHSH, LQKENI. The CDR3 consists of 14 residues. The CDR3 spells CASSPRQGVYEQYF. CDR3 DNA sequence: TGTGCCAGCTCACCACGGCAGGGGGTGTACGAGCAGTACTTC. Complete variable domain (other parts from reference TRBV18 and TRBJ2-7): NAGVMQNPRHLVRRRGQEARLRCSPMKGHSHVYWYRQLPEEGLKFMVYLQKENIIDESGMPKERFSAEFPKEGPSILRIQQVVRGDSAAYFCASSPRQGVYEQYFGPGTRLTVT.

This chain links TRBV4-1 with TRBJ2-6; perhaps TRBD1 as D (5 bases). CDR1 is MGHRA and CDR2 is YSYEKL in the germline V gene. V lost 6 bases and J lost 3, with 12 bases in between. CDR3 size: 15 residues. The CDR3 DNA is TGCGCCAGCAGTCCCAGGGTCTTTGGGGCCAACGTCCTGACTTTC. It yields the protein CASSPRVFGANVLTF.

This clone was detected once. CDR3 sequence reads: CASTSGRAWNEQFF. Here the CDR3 DNA reads TGTGCCAGCACTAGCGGGAGGGCTTGGAATGAGCAGTTCTTC. The J gene is TRBJ2-1, the V gene TRBV28; 12 bases align to TRBD2. CDR3 size: 14 residues. Germline-derived CDR1 and CDR2 are MDHEN and SYDVKM. V gave up 7 bases and J gave up 7 bases; unmatched junction bases: 5.

This rearrangement joins TRBV2 to TRBJ1-5; possible D gene TRBD1, 6 bases. The CDR3 extends over 14 amino acids. V was pared by 5 bases and J by 2 bases, with 10 bases between. Germline CDR1 is SNHLY and CDR2 is FYNNEI. As DNA, the CDR3 is TGTGCCAGCAGTCCCGGACAGCGCAATCAGCCCCAGCATTTT. Protein product: CASSPGQRNQPQHF.

This chain links TRBV27 with TRBJ2-6, with 15 bases fitting TRBD2. Germline CDR1 reads MNHEY; CDR2 reads SMNVEV (reference sequence). The ends lost 8 bases at V and 2 bases at J; junction bases unmatched: 4. The CDR3 totals 17 residues. This CDR3 reads CASGGTSGGTGANVLTF. The DNA of the CDR3 is TGTGCCAGCGGAGGGACTAGCGGGGGGACTGGGGCCAACGTCCTGACTTTC.

This clone was seen a single time. The chain combines TRBV19 with TRBJ2-2; possibly TRBD2 for D (7 bases). The length of the CDR3 is 15 residues. Germline CDR1 is LNHDA and CDR2 is SQIVND (reference sequence). V lost 5 bases, J lost 2 bases, and 12 bases lay in between. CDR3 in amino acids: CASSVGGTNTGELFF. The DNA of the CDR3 is TGTGCCAGTAGTGTCGGGGGGACAAACACCGGGGAGCTGTTTTTT.

The chain employs TRBV7-7 and TRBJ2-7, with TRBD1 matching 7 bases. The CDR3 has 13 amino acids. Germline CDR1 SSHAT, CDR2 FNYEAQ (reference sequence). The trim removed 6 bases at V and 5 bases at J, leaving 7 bases unmatched. CDR3 region: CASSLDREDEQYF. Written as DNA, the CDR3 is TGTGCCAGCAGTCTCGACAGGGAAGACGAGCAGTACTTC.

The chain uses TRBV9 and TRBJ2-3; TRBD1 matches at 12 bases. This CDR3 contains 17 residues. CDR1 is SGDLS, CDR2 YYNGEE, per germline. The V gene end was trimmed by 0 bases and the J gene end by 2 bases; junction bases not matched to a gene: 4. The CDR3 sequence is CASSVVGTGGPTDTQYF. CDR3 DNA: TGTGCCAGCAGCGTAGTGGGGACAGGGGGCCCCACAGATACGCAGTATTTT.

The V and J genes are TRBV6-6 and TRBJ2-1; 7 bases fit TRBD1. Unmatched junction bases numbered 2, after V lost 8 bases and J lost 4 bases. Germline CDR1 and CDR2: MNHNY and SVGAGI (reference sequence). The CDR3 has 12 residues. The CDR3 region has the DNA TGTGCCAGCGTGACAGGGTACAATGAGCAGTTCTTC. Translation gives CASVTGYNEQFF.

V gene TRBV5-1 combines with J gene TRBJ2-7; 8 bases fit TRBD2. This CDR3 spans 15 amino acids. Germline trimming cut 2 bases from V and 1 base from J; bases unmatched to any gene: 5. Per the germline V gene, CDR1 is SGHRS and CDR2 is YFSETQ. The chain's CDR3 is CASSFFSGSSYEQYF. As DNA, the CDR3 is TGCGCCAGCAGCTTTTTCAGCGGGAGTTCCTACGAGCAGTACTTC.